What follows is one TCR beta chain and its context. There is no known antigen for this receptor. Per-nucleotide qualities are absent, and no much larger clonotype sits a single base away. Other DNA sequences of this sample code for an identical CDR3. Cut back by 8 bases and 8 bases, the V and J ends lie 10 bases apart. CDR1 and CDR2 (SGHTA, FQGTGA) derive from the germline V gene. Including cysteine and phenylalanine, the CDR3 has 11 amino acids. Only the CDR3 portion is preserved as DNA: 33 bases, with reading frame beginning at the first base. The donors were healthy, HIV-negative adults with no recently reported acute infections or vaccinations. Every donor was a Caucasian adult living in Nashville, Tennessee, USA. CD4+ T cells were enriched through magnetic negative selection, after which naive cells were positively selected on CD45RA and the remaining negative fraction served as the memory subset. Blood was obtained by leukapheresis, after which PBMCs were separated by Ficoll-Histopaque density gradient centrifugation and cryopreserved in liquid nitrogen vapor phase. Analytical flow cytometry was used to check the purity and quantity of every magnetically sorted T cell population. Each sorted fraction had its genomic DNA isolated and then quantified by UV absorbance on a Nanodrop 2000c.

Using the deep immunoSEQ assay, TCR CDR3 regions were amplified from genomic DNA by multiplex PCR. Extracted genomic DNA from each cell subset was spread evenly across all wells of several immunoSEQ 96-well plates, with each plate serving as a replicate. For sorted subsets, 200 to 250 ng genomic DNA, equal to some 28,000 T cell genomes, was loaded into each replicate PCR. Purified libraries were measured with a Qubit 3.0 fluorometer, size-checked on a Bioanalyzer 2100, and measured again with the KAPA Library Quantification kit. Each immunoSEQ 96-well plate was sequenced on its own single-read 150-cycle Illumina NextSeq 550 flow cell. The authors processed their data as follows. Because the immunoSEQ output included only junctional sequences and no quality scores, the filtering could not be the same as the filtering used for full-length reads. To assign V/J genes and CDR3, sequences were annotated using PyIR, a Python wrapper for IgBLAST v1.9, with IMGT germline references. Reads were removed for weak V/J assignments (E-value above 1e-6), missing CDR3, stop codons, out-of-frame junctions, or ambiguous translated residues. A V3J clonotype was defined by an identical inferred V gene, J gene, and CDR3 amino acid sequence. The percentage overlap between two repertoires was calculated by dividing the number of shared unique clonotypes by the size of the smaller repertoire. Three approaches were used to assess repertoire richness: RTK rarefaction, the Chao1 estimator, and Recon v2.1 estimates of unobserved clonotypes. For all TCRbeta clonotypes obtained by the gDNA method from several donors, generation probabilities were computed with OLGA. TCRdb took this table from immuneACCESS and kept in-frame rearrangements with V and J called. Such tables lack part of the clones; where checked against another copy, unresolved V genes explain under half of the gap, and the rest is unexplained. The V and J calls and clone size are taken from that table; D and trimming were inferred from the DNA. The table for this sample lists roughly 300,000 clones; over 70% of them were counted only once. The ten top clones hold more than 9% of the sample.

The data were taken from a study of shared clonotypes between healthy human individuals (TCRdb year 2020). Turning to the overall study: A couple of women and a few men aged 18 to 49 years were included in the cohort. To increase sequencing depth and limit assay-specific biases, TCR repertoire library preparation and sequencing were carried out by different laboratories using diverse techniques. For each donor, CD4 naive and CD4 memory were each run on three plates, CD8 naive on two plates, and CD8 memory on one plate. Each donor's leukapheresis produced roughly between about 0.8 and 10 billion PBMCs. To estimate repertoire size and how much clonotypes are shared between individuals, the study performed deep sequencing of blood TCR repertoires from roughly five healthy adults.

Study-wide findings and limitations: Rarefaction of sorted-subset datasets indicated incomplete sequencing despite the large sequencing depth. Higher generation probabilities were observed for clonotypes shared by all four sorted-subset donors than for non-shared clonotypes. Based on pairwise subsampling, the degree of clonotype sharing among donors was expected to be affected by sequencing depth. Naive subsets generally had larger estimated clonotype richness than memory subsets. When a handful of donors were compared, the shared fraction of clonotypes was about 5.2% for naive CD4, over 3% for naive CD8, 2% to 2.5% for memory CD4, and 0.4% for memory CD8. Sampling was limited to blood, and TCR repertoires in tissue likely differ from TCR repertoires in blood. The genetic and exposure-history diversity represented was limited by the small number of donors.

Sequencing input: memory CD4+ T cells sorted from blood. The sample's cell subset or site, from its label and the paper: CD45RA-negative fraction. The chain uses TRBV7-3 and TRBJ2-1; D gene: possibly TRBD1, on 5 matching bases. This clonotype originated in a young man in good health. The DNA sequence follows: TGTGCCAGCGCCCAGGGCGATGAGCAGTTCTTC. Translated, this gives CASAQGDEQFF.